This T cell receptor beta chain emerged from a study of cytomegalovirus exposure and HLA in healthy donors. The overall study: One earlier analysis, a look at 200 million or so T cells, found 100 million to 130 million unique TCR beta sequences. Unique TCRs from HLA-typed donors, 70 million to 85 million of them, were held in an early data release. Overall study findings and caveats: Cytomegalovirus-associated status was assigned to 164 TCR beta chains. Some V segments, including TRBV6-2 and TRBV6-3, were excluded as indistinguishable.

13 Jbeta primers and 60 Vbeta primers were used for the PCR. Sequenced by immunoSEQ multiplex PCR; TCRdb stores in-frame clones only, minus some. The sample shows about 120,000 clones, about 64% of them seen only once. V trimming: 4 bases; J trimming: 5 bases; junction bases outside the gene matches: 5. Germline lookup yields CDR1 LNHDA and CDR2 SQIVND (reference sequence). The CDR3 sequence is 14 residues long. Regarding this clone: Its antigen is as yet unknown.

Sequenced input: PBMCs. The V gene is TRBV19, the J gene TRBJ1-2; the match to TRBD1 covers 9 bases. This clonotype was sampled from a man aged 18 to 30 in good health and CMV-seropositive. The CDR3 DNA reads TGTGCCAGTAGTACCGGACAGGGGAGTTATGGCTACACCTTC. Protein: CASSTGQGSYGYTF.